This note documents a single T cell receptor beta chain sequence. The data were taken from a study of shared clonotypes between healthy human individuals. Measured with immunoSEQ multiplex PCR; TCRdb has only the in-frame clones, and not every one. This table holds more than 400,000 clones, 90% to 97% found once. The CDR3 runs 15 residues. Trimming left V 3 bases short and J 2 bases short, with 13 bases between. Germline-derived CDR1 and CDR2 are SNHLY and FYNNEI. Source material: naive CD4+ T cells sorted from blood. Subset defined: CD45RA+ positively selected. The TCR was taken from a woman aged 30 to 39 in good health. V usage is TRBV2 and J usage is TRBJ1-2, with D possibly TRBD1 on 6 matching bases. CDR3 DNA: TGTGCCAGCAGTGATATTGTGGGGGCAAACTATGGCTACACCTTC. It translates to CASSDIVGANYGYTF.